Below are 16 T cell receptor beta chains sequenced from a single sample in a study of CD8 T cells in ankylosing spondylitis. MiXCR, run by TCRdb on the 5' RACE reads, gives a single entry per CDR3 protein. The table includes more than 650,000 distinct CDR3 sequences, 10% to 15% detected once. General observations from the study: About 8 highly homologous variants made up a TCR beta motif that seemed to typify ankylosing spondylitis blood.

These receptors have no known antigen. Sequencing used blood, either unsorted or a sorted T cell fraction (not recorded which). Receptors were obtained from a male donor with ankylosing spondylitis.

This clonotype was counted a few times. The germline gene is not matched at one end of the junction; a read error may be the cause. This chain joins TRBV20-1 and TRBJ2-1, with TRBD2 identical over 9 bases. The CDR3 has 17 amino acids. Germline V gene data show CDR1 as DFQATT and CDR2 as SNEGSKA (reference sequence). In nucleotides, the CDR3 is TGCTGTGCTAGAGATTCTAGCGGGGAGAGCTCCTACAATGAGCAGTTCTTC. This sequence encodes CCARDSSGESSYNEQFF.

In its sample, this clonotype was seen many times. The chain joins TRBV7-2 to TRBJ2-7; 11 bases line up with TRBD2. V was pared by 5 bases and J by 5 bases, with 8 bases of the junction left unmatched. Germline CDR1 is SGHTA and CDR2 is FQGNSA. CDR3 length: 15 amino acids. In nucleotides, the CDR3 is TGTGCCAGCAGCACCGGACTAGCGGGTCTGGACGAGCAGTACTTC. Encoded protein: CASSTGLAGLDEQYF. Full variable domain (missing parts from reference TRBV7-2 and TRBJ2-7): GAGVSQSPSNKVTEKGKDVELRCDPISGHTALYWYRQSLGQGLEFLIYFQGNSAPDKSGLPSDRFSAERTGGSVSTLTIQRTQQEDSAVYLCASSTGLAGLDEQYFGPGTRLTVT.

The chain uses TRBV20-1 and TRBJ1-5; no clear D gene. This CDR3 spans 14 amino acids. Trimming stripped 5 bases from V and 6 bases from J, with 17 bases between. Per germline, CDR1 DFQATT and CDR2 SNEGSKA (reference sequence). In DNA form, the CDR3 reads TGCAGTGCTCAAACAGCCTGGGGTGGTCAGCCCCAGCATTTT. Protein: CSAQTAWGGQPQHF.

This clonotype occurred a few times. This chain joins TRBV6-1 and TRBJ2-7, with 8 bases that match TRBD1. The ends lost 6 bases at V and 2 bases at J; junction bases unmatched: 6. CDR1 and CDR2 from the germline V gene are MNHNS and SASEGT. This CDR3 spans 14 amino acids. The CDR3 nucleotides are TGTGCCAGCAGGCTGCAGACAGGGGCCTACGAGCAGTACTTC. This encodes CASRLQTGAYEQYF.

CDR3 nucleotides: TGCGCCAGCAGCGGTACAGGGATACGCAATGAGCAGTTCTTC. Protein: CASSGTGIRNEQFF. V and J are TRBV5-1 and TRBJ2-1; D may be TRBD1 (6 bases). Trimming left V 4 bases short and J 6 bases short, with 14 bases between. CDR3 length: 14 residues. Germline-derived CDR1 and CDR2 are SGHRS and YFSETQ.

CDR3 in DNA: TGTGCCAGCAGCTCGTTACGGACAGGGAATAACCATGAGCAGTTCTTC. Translated: CASSSLRTGNNHEQFF. V and J are TRBV7-8 and TRBJ2-1; 8 bases are a match to TRBD1. The germline V gene encodes CDR1 SGHVS and CDR2 FQNEAQ. The CDR3 runs 16 residues. The J segment lost 8 bases and the V segment lost 4 bases, leaving 13 bases of the junction unmatched.

The chain combines TRBV6-1 with TRBJ1-3; no clear D gene. CDR1 is MNHNS, CDR2 SASEGT, per germline. The CDR3 extends over 14 amino acids. The germline V and J ends were trimmed by 6 bases and 1 base, with 10 bases remaining between them. CDR3 in DNA: TGTGCCAGCAGGAGAGTTCTTTCTGGAAACACCATATATTTT. Translation: CASRRVLSGNTIYF.

There are a few counts of this clonotype. The V call is TRBV20-1, the J call TRBJ2-5; 7 bases match TRBD2. Looked up from germline, CDR1 is DFQATT and CDR2 is SNEGSKA (reference sequence). The CDR3 is 16 amino acids. V lost 3 bases to trimming and J lost 7 bases; unmatched junction nucleotides: 17. Here the CDR3 DNA reads TGCAGTGCTAGCTCCCTACTCGCGGGAGCTGGTGGGACCCAGTACTTC. As protein: CSASSLLAGAGGTQYF.

This clonotype has more than one count but fewer than ten. This chain joins TRBV27 and TRBJ1-5, with D uncertain. CDR1 and CDR2 from the germline V gene are MNHEY and SMNVEV (reference sequence). With 2 bases removed from V and 6 bases from J, the gap between germline ends came to 8 bases. The length of the CDR3 is 13 residues. The DNA of the CDR3 is TGTGCCAGCAGTTTAACCTGGAGTCAGCCCCAGCATTTT. Translated: CASSLTWSQPQHF.

The CDR3 coding sequence is TGTGCCAGCAGCTTAGGAGGGAGGGGGACCCAGTACTTC. Protein product: CASSLGGRGTQYF. The rearrangement joins TRBV7-2 to TRBJ2-5; TRBD2 aligns across 7 bases. The CDR3 consists of 13 residues. J lost 7 bases, V lost 1 base, and 3 bases had no gene match. Germline CDR1 and CDR2: SGHTA and FQGNSA.

This chain links TRBV5-1 with TRBJ1-2, with TRBD1 matching over 8 bases. CDR1 is SGHRS, CDR2 YFSETQ, per germline. V was clipped by 4 bases and J by 9 bases; unmatched bases: 14. CDR3 length equals 15 residues. This CDR3 is CASSMYLGTGDSYTF. CDR3 DNA: TGCGCCAGCAGCATGTATTTAGGGACAGGAGATAGCTACACCTTC.

The chain employs TRBV20-1 and TRBJ2-7; the match to TRBD1 covers 8 bases. Germline V lookup: CDR1 DFQATT, CDR2 SNEGSKA (reference sequence). The CDR3 runs 12 residues. The CDR3 coding sequence is TGCAGGGGACAGGCGAGCTCCTACGAGCAGTACTTC. It specifies CRGQASSYEQYF.

This clonotype was detected only a few times. The chain is built from TRBV28 and TRBJ1-5; D gene uncertain. The CDR3 runs 13 residues. V lost 6 bases to trimming and J lost 4 bases, with 10 bases between them. CDR1 and CDR2 (germline): MDHEN, SYDVKM. CDR3 region: CASSADGNQPQHF. DNA of the CDR3: TGTGCCAGCAGCGCCGACGGGAATCAGCCCCAGCATTTT.

This clonotype occurred a few times. The V call is TRBV11-2, the J call TRBJ2-1, with D unresolved. V lost 4 bases and J 8 bases, leaving 18 bases between the germline ends. The germline V gene encodes CDR1 SGHAT and CDR2 FQNNGV. This CDR3 has 15 amino acids. In DNA, the CDR3 is TGTGCCAGCAGCTCTAACGCCGCGCGCTCCGATGAGCAGTTCTTC. Protein product: CASSSNAARSDEQFF.

V gene TRBV5-1 combines with J gene TRBJ2-2; D gene uncertain. Germline values: CDR1 SGHRS, CDR2 YFSETQ. The CDR3 has 14 residues. Trimming removed 0 bases at V and 7 bases at J, with 10 bases between. DNA of the CDR3: TGCGCCAGCAGCTTGGTGGGTCCAGACGGGGAGCTGTTTTTT. This sequence encodes CASSLVGPDGELFF.

J is TRBJ2-5 and V is TRBV6-1; D unresolved. The CDR3 has 13 residues. CDR1 and CDR2 from the germline V gene are MNHNS and SASEGT. With 6 bases removed from V and 1 base from J, the gap between germline ends came to 9 bases. DNA for the CDR3: TGTGCCAGCAGCACCCATTCCCAAGAGACCCAGTACTTC. Protein sequence: CASSTHSQETQYF.